This TCR beta chain was recorded in a study of T cells in Graves' hyperthyroidism and ophthalmopathy (dated by TCRdb to the late 2010s). Turning to the overall study: Peripheral blood was sampled at the time of initial diagnosis, prior to any treatment. A discovery cohort of about a hundred patients, roughly 43 with Graves' ophthalmopathy and fewer than 65 with stable Graves' hyperthyroidism, was used to find distinguishing TCR V-J signatures. According to the paper, TCR Vbeta CDR3 sequencing was carried out on about 140 peripheral blood samples, which came from fewer than 50 ophthalmopathy, approximately 72 hyperthyroidism and about 17 progressor patients. The 75 to 100 discovery patients were divided at random into training and test sets in a 7:3 ratio. Whether ophthalmopathy could be predicted prospectively was tested in an independent validation cohort made up of some 20 hyperthyroidism patients plus 17 patients who later progressed to ophthalmopathy. Once sampling was done, hyperthyroidism patients were given methimazole at a starting dose of 30 mg daily, whereas ophthalmopathy patients were given high-dose intravenous methylprednisolone. The study also compared thyroid tissue and blood T-cell repertoires from 6 or 7 Graves' hyperthyroidism patients. Study-level results and caveats: No statistical method was used to set the sample size in advance, and investigators knew the group allocation. During validation, the model predicted progression to ophthalmopathy a median of approximately 6.5 months ahead of onset, with more than 55% sensitivity and under 85% specificity. Blood samples also contained most of the expanded thyroid clonotypes (frequency above 0.001), which suggests that blood repertoires may reflect thyroid immune responses. In cross-validation, a model built on a 13 V-J signature told ophthalmopathy apart from stable hyperthyroidism with less than 90% sensitivity and around 84% specificity, and in testing the same model reached 80%/75%.

The table lists this clonotype with many counts. This receptor's antigen is unknown. No much larger clonotype is one base removed from it; base qualities were not supplied. The TCR beta CDR3 regions were amplified from the RNA transcripts. The first round of RT-PCR for the TCR CDR3 was performed with the HTBI primer set and the Qiagen OneStep RT-PCR kit. A second multiplex PCR round built the libraries, followed by size selection and purification. The libraries were sequenced on an Illumina HiSeq2000 using paired-end 100 bp reads. The authors' pipeline ran thus. SOAPnuke was used to process the raw data, removing reads that contained adapters or uncalled bases, had a mean Phred below 15, or lacked an exact match to the constant primer or identifier. COPE v1.2.5 was used to merge the high-quality paired reads, and each unique nucleotide sequence was defined as a clonotype. MiTCR v1.1 was used to align the clonotypes against IMGT TRBV, TRBD and TRBJ reference segments. Only V-J combinations with frequency above 0.0001, covering 99% to 99.2% of repertoires, were analysed. The TCS score was defined as the ratio of F50 (clonal expansion) to E x V (chaos), calculated using BLOSUM62-based TCRdist between CDR3 peptides within each V-J. Welch's t-statistics and random forest reduced fewer than 600 V-J features to roughly 13, which were used in a naive Bayes classifier (R e1071). TCRdb ran its own pipeline on the public reads, namely fastp trimming at Q25 and MiXCR clone calling, and kept in-frame beta chains. Each CDR3 protein gets just one entry, which takes the most common genes and DNA from the rows behind it. The V and J calls, along with clone size, are taken from TCRdb and not from the paper's own processing. Within this sample are approximately 520,000 distinct CDR3 sequences, with less than 25% of them counted one time only. Around 27% of the sample is in the top ten clones.

As encoded in the germline V gene (reference sequence), CDR1 is MNHEY while CDR2 is SMNVEV. The junction shows trimming of 7 bases on V and 2 bases on J, plus 15 bases between the germline ends. The CDR3, from cysteine to phenylalanine, totals 14 residues. This entry keeps only the CDR3 DNA: 42 bases, framed from base 1. Stable Graves' hyperthyroidism was defined as the absence of progression to ophthalmopathy over 18 months of follow-up. Hyperthyroidism patients were newly diagnosed, had a disease duration of under 2 months, and were aged 18 to 65 years. Patients with uncontrolled infections, other autoimmune diseases, pregnancy or lactation were excluded. Clinical symptoms, serum thyroxine and TRAb, thyroid ultrasound, and orbital computed tomography formed the basis for the diagnoses. Ficoll-Paque density gradient centrifugation was used to isolate PBMCs from about 10 ml of fresh peripheral blood. Trizol reagent was used to extract total RNA, and RNA quality was then checked on an Agilent 2100 Bioanalyzer.

The specimen sequenced was blood. The TCR was taken from a man aged 18 to 29 with Graves' hyperthyroidism. This sequence uses TRBV27 and TRBJ2-7; the D gene is perhaps TRBD2, on 6 matching bases. The CDR3 amino acid sequence is: CASMGGFGPYEQYF. The nucleotides are TGTGCCAGCATGGGGGGATTCGGTCCCTACGAGCAGTACTTC.